This TCR beta chain was found in a study of T cells in Graves' hyperthyroidism and ophthalmopathy. Study-wide points: Median prediction lead before ophthalmopathy onset was about 6.7 months with the model.

Trimming removed 1 base from V and 3 bases from J; junction bases left unmatched: 13. Germline V gene lookup returns CDR1 DFQATT and CDR2 SNEGSKA (reference sequence). The CDR3 loop spans 17 amino acids. For this clonotype: The target antigen is unknown.

Amplification targeted TCR beta CDR3 regions from RNA transcripts. RT-PCR in the first round (using the HTBI primer set) targeted the TCR CDR3. In TCRdb, the multiplex PCR reads were re-called with MiXCR into one record per CDR3 protein. The sample lists 550,000 to 650,000 distinct CDR3 sequences, around 13% seen once, with roughly 14% in the top ten. Diagnoses were made from clinical symptoms, serum measures (thyroxine and TRAb), thyroid ultrasound and orbital computed tomography. The chain recombines TRBV20-1 with TRBJ2-3, with 7 bases lining up with TRBD2. Sample: blood. The source is a woman in her thirties or forties with Graves' hyperthyroidism. CDR3 amino acids: CSARGGGGKDRTDTQYF. CDR3 DNA: TGCAGTGCTAGAGGGGGGGGGGGAAAGGATAGGACAGATACGCAGTATTTT.